The 23 T cell receptor beta chains presented below share a single source sample, sequenced in a study of cytomegalovirus exposure and HLA in healthy donors. It was with 60 Vbeta and 13 Jbeta primers that the PCR ran. Sequencing was performed with immunoSEQ multiplex PCR; in TCRdb, only in-frame clones are kept and a portion is missing. The table includes 130,000 or so clones, around three quarters detected once. The sequenced sample was PBMCs. The source of these receptors is a woman aged 35 to 49 in good health and CMV-seronegative.

This sequence joins TRBV5-4 and TRBJ2-7; 7 positions match TRBD2. Per germline, CDR1 SGHNT and CDR2 YYREEE (reference sequence). The ends lost 4 bases at V and 0 bases at J; junction bases unmatched: 7. This CDR3 contains 15 residues. This chain's CDR3 is CASSAGLRSSYEQYF. CDR3 coding DNA: TGTGCCAGCAGCGCGGGACTACGGAGCTCCTACGAGCAGTACTTC.

The chain has TRBV10-1 and TRBJ2-1; 12 nucleotides line up with TRBD2. V lost 0 bases to trimming and J lost 9 bases; unmatched junction nucleotides: 6. Germline V gene sequence: CDR1 WNHNN, CDR2 SYGVQD (reference sequence). The CDR3 consists of 16 residues. Written as DNA, the CDR3 is TGCGCCAGCAGTGAGTCTCGACTAGCGGGAGAGAGTGAGCAGTTCTTC. Its translation: CASSESRLAGESEQFF.

The V and J genes are TRBV5-1 and TRBJ2-5; maybe TRBD2 (5 bases). The germline V gene has CDR1 SGHRS and CDR2 YFSETQ. The CDR3 is made up of 15 amino acids. V was shortened by 0 bases and J by 0 bases, with 9 bases between the two germline ends. The DNA of the CDR3 is TGCGCCAGCAGCTTGGGGACTGGGTACCAAGAGACCCAGTACTTC. Translating gives CASSLGTGYQETQYF.

This clone has only a few counts. The chain couples TRBV28 to TRBJ1-5, with 7 nucleotides matching TRBD1. Per the germline V gene, CDR1 is MDHEN and CDR2 is SYDVKM. The CDR3 is made up of 18 amino acids. Trimming took 6 bases from V and 6 from J; bases not matched to a gene: 20. CDR3 residues: CASSHVIQVTGRIQPQHF. The CDR3 coding sequence is TGTGCCAGCAGCCACGTCATTCAAGTGACAGGGCGAATTCAGCCCCAGCATTTT.

This clone has a single count. Here the CDR3 reads CASKAGSSYNEQFF. The DNA of the CDR3 is TGTGCCAGCAAGGCGGGAAGCTCCTACAATGAGCAGTTCTTC. J is TRBJ2-1 and V is TRBV2; a possible D gene is TRBD2 (6 bases). The V and J ends lost 7 bases and 0 bases respectively, with 10 bases between them. The CDR3 consists of 14 residues. Per germline, CDR1 SNHLY and CDR2 FYNNEI. Full variable domain (missing parts from reference TRBV2 and TRBJ2-1): EPEVTQTPSHQVTQMGQEVILRCVPISNHLYFYWYRQILGQKVEFLVSFYNNEISEKSEIFDDQFSVERPDGSNFTLKIRSTKLEDSAMYFCASKAGSSYNEQFFGPGTRLTVL.

As concerns this clone: The junction departs from germline at one end; a sequencing error may be responsible. Other DNA variants within this sample encode the same CDR3. J is TRBJ2-5 and V is TRBV6-5, with 13 bases identical to TRBD2. There are 14 residues in the CDR3. Per the germline V gene, CDR1 is MNHEY and CDR2 is SVGAGI. The CDR3 reads CASRGLAGQETQYF. In nucleotides, the CDR3 is TGTGCTAGCAGGGGACTAGCGGGACAAGAGACCCAGTACTTC.

The chain uses TRBV27 and TRBJ2-6; 12 positions match TRBD1. This CDR3 has 19 residues. Germline V gene sequence: CDR1 MNHEY, CDR2 SMNVEV (reference sequence). With 6 bases clipped from V and 0 bases from J, the junction kept 9 bases outside the gene matches. CDR3 in DNA: TGTGCCAGCAGGCCCTACGGGACAGGGGGCTTCTCTGGGGCCAACGTCCTGACTTTC. Amino acids: CASRPYGTGGFSGANVLTF.

The rearrangement uses TRBV28 and TRBJ2-4, with a possible D match to TRBD2 (5 bases). Germline CDR1 MDHEN, CDR2 SYDVKM. V dropped 4 bases and J dropped 8 bases, with 12 bases sitting between them. This CDR3 is 13 amino acids long. CDR3 residues: CASSSFERDIQYF. The CDR3 region has the DNA TGTGCCAGCAGTTCCTTTGAGAGGGACATTCAGTACTTC.

This chain's CDR3 is CASSQGFLAGTYEQYF. The CDR3 DNA is TGCGCCAGCAGCCAAGGATTCCTAGCGGGGACCTACGAGCAGTACTTC. This chain uses TRBV4-1 with TRBJ2-7; 9 positions match TRBD2. V was clipped by 1 base and J by 2 bases; unmatched bases: 6. The CDR3 has 16 amino acids. CDR1 is MGHRA, CDR2 YSYEKL, per germline.

This clone was detected only a few times. The chain uses TRBV15 and TRBJ2-1; 7 bases fit TRBD1. The trim removed 8 bases at V and 15 bases at J, leaving 13 bases unmatched. Per the germline V gene, CDR1 is LNHNV and CDR2 is YYDKDF (reference sequence). This CDR3 contains 12 residues. The CDR3 protein is CATSSRTGYRFF. The CDR3 nucleotides read TGTGCCACCTCCTCTCGGACAGGCTATCGGTTCTTC. The full variable domain, its missing parts supplied by reference TRBV15 and TRBJ2-1, is DAMVIQNPRYQVTQFGKPVTLSCSQTLNHNVMYWYQQKSSQAPKLLFHYYDKDFNNEADTPDNFQSRRPNTSFCFLDIRSPGLGDTAMYLCATSSRTGYRFFGPGTRLTVL.

This clone was seen once. This rearrangement joins TRBV28 to TRBJ1-5; possible D gene TRBD1, 5 bases. Trimming cost V 3 bases and J 3 bases, with 9 bases left between them. The CDR3 extends over 14 amino acids. CDR1 and CDR2 (germline): MDHEN, SYDVKM. DNA of the CDR3: TGTGCCAGCAGTTTCTCACAGGTCAATCAGCCCCAGCATTTT. Its translation is CASSFSQVNQPQHF.

V is TRBV7-9 and J is TRBJ2-7, with 7 bases matching TRBD2. The length of the CDR3 is 16 residues. V lost 4 bases and J lost 4; bases outside the gene matches: 13. From germline, CDR1 is SEHNR and CDR2 FQNEAQ (reference sequence). CDR3 sequence reads: CASSSGGPRDSYEQYF. DNA of the CDR3: TGTGCCAGCAGCTCGGGGGGACCCAGGGACTCATACGAGCAGTACTTC.

This clone showed up just a few times. The chain links TRBV20-1 to TRBJ1-1; D is undetermined. CDR1 and CDR2 (germline): DFQATT, SNEGSKA (reference sequence). The length of the CDR3 is 11 residues. DNA for the CDR3: TGCAGCACGAGGGCTTACGCTGAAGCTTTCTTT. As protein: CSTRAYAEAFF.

As regards this clone: Without the conserved terminal phenylalanine or tryptophan, this CDR3 likely stems from a read error. This chain connects TRBV9 to TRBJ2-7; a weak D match, TRBD1 (6 bases). The CDR3 is 14 amino acids. In germline, CDR1 is SGDLS, CDR2 YYNGEE. The CDR3 sequence: CVSSVASRGGEQYL. The CDR3 nucleotides read TGTGTCAGCAGCGTAGCTTCCAGGGGTGGCGAGCAGTACCTC.

This sequence joins TRBV28 and TRBJ1-2; D is unresolved. The V gene lost 8 bases and the J gene lost 3 bases, with 10 bases spanning the gap. This CDR3 is 12 amino acids long. The germline V gene encodes CDR1 MDHEN and CDR2 SYDVKM. CDR3 sequence: CASAAGDYGYTF. The CDR3 DNA is TGTGCCAGCGCGGCCGGGGACTATGGCTACACCTTC.

This chain uses TRBV7-2 with TRBJ2-2; D is unclear. CDR3 length equals 15 residues. Germline V gene sequence: CDR1 SGHTA, CDR2 FQGNSA. V shed 3 bases and J shed 3 bases, with 11 bases lying between them. The DNA for the CDR3 is TGTGCCAGCAGCTTCGGTGCTTCCTACACCGGGGAGCTGTTTTTT. It codes for CASSFGASYTGELFF.

This sequence joins TRBV7-9 and TRBJ1-1; 7 positions match TRBD1. After removal of 5 bases from V and 3 bases from J, the junction contained 12 bases not matched to a gene. The V gene's germline CDR1 is SEHNR and CDR2 FQNEAQ (reference sequence). The CDR3 consists of 16 residues. The CDR3 sequence: CASSLIGTDRDTEAFF. Written as DNA, the CDR3 is TGTGCCAGCAGCCTAATCGGGACCGACAGGGACACTGAAGCTTTCTTT.

This clone appeared a few times. V gene TRBV28 combines with J gene TRBJ1-2; 9 bases are shared with TRBD1. Germline lookup yields CDR1 MDHEN and CDR2 SYDVKM. CDR3 size: 14 residues. V was pared by 3 bases and J by 5 bases, with 4 bases of the junction left unmatched. The CDR3 nucleotides are TGTGCCAGCAGTTTTTCCGGGACAGGGTATGGCTACACCTTC. Translating gives CASSFSGTGYGYTF.

This chain joins TRBV6-5 and TRBJ1-6; 7 bases agree with TRBD1. V dropped 5 bases and J dropped 5; count of bases not matched to a gene: 3. This CDR3 spans 14 amino acids. The germline CDR1 and CDR2 sequences are MNHEY and SVGAGI. This CDR3 is CASSLTGNNSPLHF. As DNA, the CDR3 is TGTGCCAGCAGTCTGACAGGGAATAATTCACCCCTCCACTTT.

The chain joins TRBV29-1 to TRBJ2-3, with 7 bases that match TRBD1. Germline V gene sequence: CDR1 SQVTM, CDR2 ANQGSEA. This CDR3 contains 18 residues. J lost 0 bases, V lost 4 bases, and 16 bases had no gene match. CDR3 DNA sequence: TGCAGCGTTGCCCAAGGGGGCCCGGCCTCTACTAGCACAGATACGCAGTATTTT. Amino acid sequence: CSVAQGGPASTSTDTQYF.

The chain employs TRBV5-1 and TRBJ2-7; D is unresolved. V lost 0 bases to trimming and J lost 4 bases, with 14 bases between them. CDR1 and CDR2 (germline): SGHRS, YFSETQ. The CDR3 is 15 residues long. CDR3 sequence (DNA): TGCGCCAGCAGCTTGGACCCAGGATCTCGGTACGAGCAGTACTTC. It codes for CASSLDPGSRYEQYF.

As to this clone: An end of the junction differs from the germline gene, which may be a read error. The chain links TRBV7-9 to TRBJ1-1; no firm D call. CDR1 and CDR2 from the germline V gene are SEHNR and FQNEAQ (reference sequence). This CDR3 contains 15 residues. The CDR3 DNA sequence: TGTTCCAGCAGCTCTCGGGCCCGGGGTGGGACTGAAGCTTTCTTT. This translates into CSSSSRARGGTEAFF.

V and J are TRBV7-6 and TRBJ2-1, with 8 bases matching TRBD2. After removal of 5 bases from V and 8 bases from J, the junction contained 17 bases not matched to a gene. The CDR3 extends over 17 amino acids. The germline gives CDR1 SGHVS, CDR2 FNYEAQ. CDR3 coding DNA: TGTGCCAGCAGCGACCTTCTCGGGGGAAGCGGGAGTTATGAGCAGTTCTTC. Its translation: CASSDLLGGSGSYEQFF. Full variable domain (missing parts from reference TRBV7-6 and TRBJ2-1): GAGVSQSPRYKVTKRGQDVALRCDPISGHVSLYWYRQALGQGPEFLTYFNYEAQQDKSGLPNDRFSAERPEGSISTLTIQRTEQRDSAMYRCASSDLLGGSGSYEQFFGPGTRLTVL.